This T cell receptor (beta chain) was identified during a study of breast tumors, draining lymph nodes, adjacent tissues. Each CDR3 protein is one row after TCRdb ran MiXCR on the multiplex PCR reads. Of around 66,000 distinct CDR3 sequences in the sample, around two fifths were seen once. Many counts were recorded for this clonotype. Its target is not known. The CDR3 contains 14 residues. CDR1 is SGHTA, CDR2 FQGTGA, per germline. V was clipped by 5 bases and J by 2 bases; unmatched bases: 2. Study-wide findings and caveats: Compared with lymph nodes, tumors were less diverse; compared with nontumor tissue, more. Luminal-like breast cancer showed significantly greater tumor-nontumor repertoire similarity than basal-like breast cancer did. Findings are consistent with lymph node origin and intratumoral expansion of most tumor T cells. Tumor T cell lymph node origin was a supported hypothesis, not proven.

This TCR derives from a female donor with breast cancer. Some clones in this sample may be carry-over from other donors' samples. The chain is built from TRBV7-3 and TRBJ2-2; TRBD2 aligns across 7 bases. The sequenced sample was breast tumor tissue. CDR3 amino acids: CASSTSVNTGELFF. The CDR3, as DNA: TGTGCCAGCAGCACTAGCGTAAACACCGGGGAGCTGTTTTTT.